The 4 T cell receptor beta chains in this list originate from one sample, sequenced in a study of CD8+ T cells in alopecia areata. cDNA prepared by RNA extraction and subsequent reverse transcription served as the template for sequencing. Measured with immunoSEQ multiplex PCR; TCRdb has only the in-frame clones, and not every one. The table has around 190,000 clones, about 61% seen once; the top ten hold roughly 5.3%. The sequenced sample consisted of CD8+ T cells sorted from blood. These receptors came from a human donor in good health.

This rearrangement joins TRBV1 to TRBJ2-7; the D call TRBD2 from the table was never checked on the DNA. TRBV1 is annotated as a pseudogene. The CDR3 length is 16 residues. CDR3 protein: CTSSQDPSGGGDEQYF. In DNA form, the CDR3 reads TGCACCAGCAGCCAAGATCCTTCTGGCGGGGGAGACGAGCAGTACTTC.

The V and J genes are TRBV25-1 and TRBJ1-5; 9 bases are shared with TRBD1. J gave up 3 bases and V 4 bases, and 10 bases lay outside the gene matches. The CDR3 is made up of 17 amino acids. Germline-derived CDR1 and CDR2 are MGHDK and SYGVNS. CDR3 residues: CASSGPTTGGPNQPQHF. DNA of the CDR3: TGTGCCAGCAGTGGGCCGACTACAGGGGGCCCCAATCAGCCCCAGCATTTT.

The chain employs TRBV9 and TRBJ2-7, with D tentatively TRBD2 (5 bases). Deletions cut 4 bases from V and 1 base from J, with 12 bases between. The CDR3 sequence is 14 residues long. The germline CDR1 and CDR2 sequences are SGDLS and YYNGEE. CDR3 in DNA: TGTGCCAGCAGCCCGCGACTATTTTCCTACGAGCAGTACTTC. It yields the protein CASSPRLFSYEQYF.

CDR3 sequence (DNA): TGTGCCCTCACCGGGGGTTCGAACAATGAGCAGTTCTTC. It encodes CALTGGSNNEQFF. The V and J genes are TRBV2 and TRBJ2-1; a weak D match, TRBD2 (6 bases). The germline V and J ends were trimmed by 11 bases and 5 bases, with 16 bases remaining between them. CDR1 and CDR2 (germline): SNHLY, FYNNEI. This CDR3 comprises 13 residues.